Described below is a single T cell receptor (beta chain) sequence and its context. Its antigen is unidentified. With the Oncomine TCR Beta short-read assay, DNA from cultured CD4+ T cells was sequenced. TCRdb ran MiXCR on the PCR reads and lists one entry per CDR3 protein. The data contain 20,000 to 25,000 distinct CDR3 sequences, nearly 55% of them singletons. This record comes from a study of vaccination and CD4 T cells after COVID-19. Treatment of the sample: roughly ten-day PBMC culture with coronavirus spike peptide pools or control peptides (ViraFEST assay). First, ViraFEST expanded antigen-specific T cells with peptide pools, and next it sequenced the TCRs. This CDR3 has 15 residues. The germline gives CDR1 LGHNT, CDR2 FRNRAP. The V end was cut by 0 bases, the J end by 3 bases, with 8 bases between.

The material sequenced was CD4+ T cells from blood, cultured in vitro. This clonotype was sampled from a human donor who had recovered from COVID-19. V gene TRBV12-5 combines with J gene TRBJ2-2; D possibly corresponds to TRBD2 (6 bases). CDR3 nucleotides: TGTGCTAGTGGTTTGGTAATAGCGGACACCGGGGAGCTGTTTTTT. Its translation is CASGLVIADTGELFF.